The 27 T cell receptor beta chains reported below all come from one sample, sequenced in a study of blood T cell repertoires in COVID-19. Profiling relied on immunoSEQ multiplex PCR, and the TCRdb table lists in-frame clones only, not all of them. Found here are fewer than 300,000 clones, under 90% of them singletons; the top ten hold 2.5% to 3%. The sample taken for sequencing was peripheral blood. Receptors originate from a woman in her fifties or sixties with active or convalescent COVID-19.

The chain joins TRBV12-3 or TRBV12-4 to TRBJ2-3; D unresolved. The CDR3 loop spans 11 amino acids. With 6 bases removed from V and 9 bases from J, the gap between germline ends came to 10 bases. CDR3 amino acids: CASSPSRTQYF. The CDR3 DNA follows: TGTGCCAGCAGCCCGTCCAGGACGCAGTATTTT.

The chain uses TRBV19 and TRBJ1-3; 7 nucleotides align to TRBD1. The trim removed 3 bases at V and 4 bases at J, leaving 3 bases unmatched. Germline CDR1 LNHDA, CDR2 SQIVND (reference sequence). There are 14 residues in the CDR3. The CDR3 here is CASSIPGQGNTIYF. CDR3 sequence (DNA): TGTGCCAGTAGTATCCCGGGACAGGGAAACACCATATATTTT.

The J gene is TRBJ2-5, the V gene TRBV9; no reliable D call. V was trimmed by 5 bases and J by 0 bases, leaving 14 bases between them. This CDR3 comprises 15 residues. The germline V gene has CDR1 SGDLS and CDR2 YYNGEE. CDR3 loop: CASSNDHEYQETQYF. Written as DNA, the CDR3 is TGTGCCAGCAGTAATGATCACGAGTACCAAGAGACCCAGTACTTC.

J is TRBJ2-7 and V is TRBV6-5, with D possibly matching TRBD1 (6 bases). There are 14 residues in the CDR3. The germline V gene encodes CDR1 MNHEY and CDR2 SVGAGI. V was trimmed by 7 bases and J by 4 bases, leaving 17 bases between them. DNA for the CDR3: TGTGCCAGCAACATTAAAGGGACATCTTACGAGCAGTACTTC. Translating gives CASNIKGTSYEQYF.

This chain connects TRBV5-4 to TRBJ1-6, with D hard to call. Trimming removed 2 bases from V and 0 bases from J, with 6 bases in between. Germline V gene sequence: CDR1 SGHNT, CDR2 YYREEE (reference sequence). The CDR3 is 15 amino acids. This chain's CDR3 is CASSLASSYNSPLHF. The DNA for the CDR3 is TGTGCCAGCAGCTTAGCAAGCTCCTATAATTCACCCCTCCACTTT.

The CDR3 bases are TGTGCCAGCAACGACCCCGGGACACCCTTTAAGTATGGCTACACCTTC. Protein product: CASNDPGTPFKYGYTF. The chain joins TRBV25-1 to TRBJ1-2; tentatively, D is TRBD1 (6 bases). The CDR3 sequence is 16 residues long. Germline assignment: CDR1 MGHDK and CDR2 SYGVNS. V shed 7 bases and J shed 5 bases, with 23 bases lying between them.

The chain uses TRBV7-3 and TRBJ1-2, with 9 positions matching TRBD1. Germline CDR1 SGHTA, CDR2 FQGTGA. The ends lost 2 bases at V and 5 bases at J; junction bases unmatched: 3. The CDR3 has 14 amino acids. The CDR3 DNA follows: TGTGCCAGCAGCTTAGGGGGACAGGGATATGGCTACACCTTC. Translated, it gives CASSLGGQGYGYTF.

The chain has TRBV20-1 and TRBJ1-5, with TRBD1 matching 9 bases. V gave up 3 bases and J gave up 3 bases; unmatched junction bases: 6. Germline V gene data show CDR1 as DFQATT and CDR2 as SNEGSKA (reference sequence). The length of the CDR3 is 15 residues. This CDR3 reads CSASPGQGFNQPQHF. The CDR3 coding sequence is TGCAGTGCTAGTCCGGGACAGGGCTTCAATCAGCCCCAGCATTTT.

This chain joins TRBV7-6 and TRBJ1-2, with 12 bases fitting TRBD1. The CDR3 loop spans 18 amino acids. V shed 1 base, J shed 4 bases, and the junction held 10 bases outside the gene matches. Germline CDR1 reads SGHVS; CDR2 reads FNYEAQ. CDR3 bases: TGTGCCAGCAGCTTAGGGCCTCCGGGACAGGGGGCAGGCTATGGCTACACCTTC. Residues: CASSLGPPGQGAGYGYTF.

The rearrangement links TRBV24-1 to TRBJ2-7; the D is unclear. Trimming pared 11 bases from V and 0 bases from J, leaving 16 bases between. CDR3 size: 14 residues. Germline V gene lookup returns CDR1 KGHDR and CDR2 SFDVKD. The CDR3 DNA sequence: TGTGCCATCGGTGCATTCATATGCTCCTACGAGCAGTACTTC. Its translation: CAIGAFICSYEQYF.

With regard to this clone: A junction boundary mismatches the germline segment, possibly from a read error. The chain carries TRBV20-1 and TRBJ1-2; no reliable D call. This CDR3 region has 11 residues. From germline, CDR1 is DFQATT and CDR2 SNEGSKA (reference sequence). The CDR3 region is CGGWSNYGYTF. CDR3 DNA: TGTGGAGGGTGGTCCAACTATGGCTACACCTTC.

The chain links TRBV7-3 to TRBJ2-5, with 9 nucleotides matching TRBD1. CDR1 and CDR2 (germline): SGHTA, FQGTGA. The CDR3 is 14 residues long. Trimming cost V 4 bases and J 4 bases; bases outside gene matches: 4. The CDR3 DNA reads as TGTGCCAGCAGCTCTGGGACAGGGATAGAGACCCAGTACTTC. Its translation: CASSSGTGIETQYF.

This clone came up a few times. The chain is built from TRBV5-4 and TRBJ2-7; D perhaps matches TRBD2 (6 bases). This CDR3 comprises 15 residues. Germline CDR1 and CDR2: SGHNT and YYREEE (reference sequence). V gave up 3 bases and J gave up 0 bases, with 13 bases separating them. The CDR3 region is CASSWGTYDSYEQYF. CDR3 coding DNA: TGTGCCAGCAGCTGGGGGACTTATGACTCCTACGAGCAGTACTTC.

The chain employs TRBV7-9 and TRBJ1-1, with D possibly TRBD1 on 6 matching bases. V was pared by 5 bases and J by 11 bases, with 15 bases between. Germline V gene data show CDR1 as SEHNR and CDR2 as FQNEAQ (reference sequence). This CDR3 spans 12 amino acids. DNA for the CDR3: TGTGCCAGCAGCGGTACAGGGTGGAGCGCTTTCTTT. Encoded protein: CASSGTGWSAFF.

The genes are TRBV29-1 and TRBJ2-3; 9 nucleotides align to TRBD1. The germline CDR1 and CDR2 sequences are SQVTM and ANQGSEA. With 6 bases clipped from V and 2 bases from J, the junction kept 6 bases outside the gene matches. The CDR3 has 14 amino acids. The CDR3 region has the DNA TGCAGCGTGACAGGGACAGGGATCACAGATACGCAGTATTTT. Translating gives CSVTGTGITDTQYF.

This rearrangement joins TRBV19 to TRBJ1-6, with 8 bases that match TRBD1. The CDR3 is made up of 15 amino acids. CDR1 and CDR2 from the germline V gene are LNHDA and SQIVND (reference sequence). The J segment lost 8 bases and the V segment lost 5 bases, leaving 8 bases of the junction unmatched. Here the CDR3 reads CASSSGQGRHSPLHF. The CDR3 nucleotides are TGTGCCAGTAGTTCCGGACAGGGAAGGCATTCACCCCTCCACTTT. Supplemented by reference TRBV19 and TRBJ1-6, the full variable domain reads DGGITQSPKYLFRKEGQNVTLSCEQNLNHDAMYWYRQDPGQGLRLIYYSQIVNDFQKGDIAEGYSVSREKKESFPLTVTSAQKNPTAFYLCASSSGQGRHSPLHFGNGTRLTVT.

V usage is TRBV18 and J usage is TRBJ1-2; no firm D call. This CDR3 is built from 16 residues. Trimming took 3 bases from V and 6 from J, leaving 20 bases between them. The germline V gene has CDR1 KGHSH and CDR2 LQKENI. DNA for the CDR3: TGTGCCAGCTCACCCAACCCCCTTGCGGAGGTTGATGGCTACACCTTC. This sequence encodes CASSPNPLAEVDGYTF.

The rearrangement joins TRBV20-1 to TRBJ1-2; no clear D gene. The CDR3 loop spans 11 amino acids. The germline V and J ends were trimmed by 6 bases and 4 bases, with 9 bases remaining between them. CDR1 is DFQATT, CDR2 SNEGSKA, per germline (reference sequence). The CDR3 region is CSAREVYGYTF. The CDR3 DNA sequence: TGCAGTGCCCGTGAGGTCTATGGCTACACCTTC.

The chain uses TRBV6-5 and TRBJ2-5; 10 nucleotides align to TRBD1. CDR3 length: 13 residues. Trimming at V came to 8 bases and at J to 5 bases, leaving 5 bases not matched to a gene. Germline assignment: CDR1 MNHEY and CDR2 SVGAGI. The CDR3 bases are TGTGCCAGCCCTGGACAGGGGGTCGAGACCCAGTACTTC. It codes for CASPGQGVETQYF.

The chain carries TRBV12-3 or TRBV12-4 and TRBJ2-7; D not certain. The CDR3 length is 11 residues. V lost 6 bases, J lost 3 bases, and 6 bases lay in between. The CDR3 spells CASRAIYEQYF. The CDR3 DNA reads as TGTGCCAGCAGGGCCATCTACGAGCAGTACTTC.

The chain carries TRBV4-3 and TRBJ2-7, with 7 positions matching TRBD1. This CDR3 has 15 residues. The germline CDR1 and CDR2 sequences are LGHNA and YSLEER. J was trimmed by 1 base and V by 5 bases; bases with no gene match: 8. As DNA, the CDR3 is TGCGCCAGCAGCGACGGCTGGGACAGTTCCTACGAGCAGTACTTC. Translation: CASSDGWDSSYEQYF.

The J gene is TRBJ1-4, the V gene TRBV11-2; D not certain. Trimming left V 5 bases short and J 8 bases short, with 24 bases between. Germline-derived CDR1 and CDR2 are SGHAT and FQNNGV. The CDR3 covers 17 residues. The chain's CDR3 is CASSPSQMRAEREKLFF. The CDR3 DNA is TGTGCCAGCAGCCCCTCCCAGATGCGCGCGGAGCGAGAAAAACTGTTTTTT.

This CDR3 is CAGQTSPSFEKLFF. In DNA form, the CDR3 reads TGTGCCGGACAGACGAGTCCCTCTTTTGAAAAACTGTTTTTT. The V call is TRBV2, the J call TRBJ1-4, with D possibly matching TRBD1 (6 bases). In germline, CDR1 is SNHLY, CDR2 FYNNEI. V was cut by 11 bases and J by 7 bases, with 20 bases left in between. The CDR3 loop spans 14 amino acids.

This clone was seen more than once but under ten times. The rearrangement links TRBV18 to TRBJ1-1, with D possibly being TRBD1 (6 bases). There are 15 residues in the CDR3. Trimming cost V 1 base and J 4 bases, with 13 bases left between them. Germline CDR1 is KGHSH and CDR2 is LQKENI. The CDR3 region has the DNA TGTGCCAGCTCACCACGTACAGGGTCGGGCACTGAAGCTTTCTTT. Protein: CASSPRTGSGTEAFF.

This clone was seen a single time. The V and J genes are TRBV24-1 and TRBJ2-1; D is perhaps TRBD2 (6 bases). CDR1 and CDR2 (germline): KGHDR, SFDVKD. The V end was cut by 0 bases, the J end by 8 bases, with 10 bases between. The CDR3 runs 14 residues. DNA of the CDR3: TGTGCCACCAGTGATTTGGGATCGGGGGATGAGCAGTTCTTC. Translating it yields CATSDLGSGDEQFF.

Remarks on this clone: The sample has other DNA sequences that encode this CDR3 too. The chain couples TRBV27 to TRBJ1-1; the D gene is possibly TRBD1 (5 bases). V dropped 2 bases and J dropped 1 base, with 8 bases sitting between them. Germline CDR1 reads MNHEY; CDR2 reads SMNVEV (reference sequence). The CDR3 covers 14 residues. The DNA for the CDR3 is TGTGCCAGCAGTTTACAGGGAAGGAACACTGAAGCTTTCTTT. Translation gives CASSLQGRNTEAFF.

The DNA of the CDR3 is TGCAGTGCTAGTGCGGCGGCGAGCTCCTACGAGCAGTACTTC. It translates to CSASAAASSYEQYF. The J gene is TRBJ2-7, the V gene TRBV20-1; D gene uncertain. Per the germline V gene, CDR1 is DFQATT and CDR2 is SNEGSKA (reference sequence). The CDR3 spans 14 residues. Trimming removed 3 bases from V and 0 bases from J, with 12 bases in between.